This TCR beta chain was recorded in a study of T-cell reconstitution after alpha-beta-depleted transplantation in children. During its preparation, the TCRbeta library received unique molecular identifiers. TCRdb fed the PCR reads into MiXCR, producing one record per CDR3 protein. Of about 440,000 distinct CDR3 sequences in the sample, around two fifths were seen once. This CDR3 has 12 residues. Germline CDR1 is DFQATT and CDR2 is SNEGSKA (reference sequence). Trimming took 2 bases from V and 1 from J, leaving 5 bases between them. The TCR originated in a girl under 10 years old with aplastic anemia, due to receive a stem cell transplant. The sequencing used PBMCs, collected before TCRalphabeta/CD19-depleted stem cell transplant. This chain uses TRBV20-1 with TRBJ1-1, with D unresolved. The CDR3, as DNA: TGCAGTGCTAGACGGAAGAACACTGAAGCTTTCTTT. Its translation is CSARRKNTEAFF.